The 10 T cell receptor beta chains listed next were all sequenced from one sample in a study of blood T cell repertoires in COVID-19. Profiling relied on immunoSEQ multiplex PCR, and the TCRdb table lists in-frame clones only, not all of them. The table lists fewer than 200,000 clones, approximately 85% of them singletons. Sequencing was performed on peripheral blood. The receptor source for this set is a man in his sixties who had recovered from COVID-19.

The rearrangement joins TRBV7-8 to TRBJ2-7; maybe TRBD1 (6 bases). The germline V and J ends were trimmed by 1 base and 1 base, with 8 bases remaining between them. CDR1 is SGHVS, CDR2 FQNEAQ, per germline. The length of the CDR3 is 14 residues. The CDR3, as DNA: TGTGCCAGCAGCTTAGAAAGGGGGTCCTACGAGCAGTACTTC. Its protein product is CASSLERGSYEQYF.

V and J are TRBV5-1 and TRBJ1-4; a weak D match, TRBD1 (6 bases). The CDR3 contains 14 residues. The V and J ends lost 1 base and 3 bases respectively, with 7 bases between them. Germline V gene lookup returns CDR1 SGHRS and CDR2 YFSETQ. DNA of the CDR3: TGCGCCAGCAGCTTGCAGGGGTCTAATGAAAAACTGTTTTTT. Protein product: CASSLQGSNEKLFF. Filled out from reference TRBV5-1 and TRBJ1-4, the complete variable domain reads KAGVTQTPRYLIKTRGQQVTLSCSPISGHRSVSWYQQTPGQGLQFLFEYFSETQRNKGNFPGRFSGRQFSNSRSEMNVSTLELGDSALYLCASSLQGSNEKLFFGSGTQLSVL.

The genes are TRBV6-5 and TRBJ1-4; D is perhaps TRBD1 (5 bases). The CDR3 has 14 amino acids. V was pared by 6 bases and J by 8 bases, with 16 bases between. From germline, CDR1 is MNHEY and CDR2 SVGAGI. CDR3 DNA sequence: TGTGCCAGCAGGCAGGACATGTCTCAGGAAAAACTGTTTTTT. Its protein is CASRQDMSQEKLFF.

The table lists this clone with a count of one. The rearrangement uses TRBV12-1 and TRBJ2-2; TRBD2 reflects the table's D call only, with no check against the DNA. TRBV12-1 is described as a pseudogene. CDR3 length equals 18 residues. CDR3 region: CASSLRLAGEPNTGELFF. In nucleotides, the CDR3 is TGTGCCAGCAGCCTCCGACTAGCGGGGGAACCGAACACCGGGGAGCTGTTTTTT.

This chain connects TRBV18 to TRBJ1-2, with D hard to call. V lost 0 bases and J 0 bases, leaving 5 bases between the germline ends. Germline V gene lookup returns CDR1 KGHSH and CDR2 LQKENI. The CDR3 has 14 residues. For the CDR3, the DNA is TGTGCCAGCTCACCACCCCCGGCTAACTATGGCTACACCTTC. Its translation: CASSPPPANYGYTF.

The chain carries TRBV7-2 and TRBJ1-1; 10 bases match TRBD1. The germline V gene encodes CDR1 SGHTA and CDR2 FQGNSA. After removal of 5 bases from V and 3 bases from J, the junction contained 6 bases not matched to a gene. The CDR3 has 15 amino acids. This CDR3 reads CASSPRTGGDTEAFF. CDR3 sequence (DNA): TGTGCCAGCAGCCCTCGGACAGGGGGTGACACTGAAGCTTTCTTT.

The chain combines TRBV3-1 (or the pseudogene TRBV3-2) with TRBJ2-6; TRBD1 might be the D (5 bases). The V end was cut by 4 bases, the J end by 0 bases, with 7 bases between. Germline-derived CDR1 and CDR2 are LGHDT and YNNKEL (reference sequence). The CDR3 runs to 15 residues. CDR3 region: CASSLDSSGANVLTF. The CDR3 DNA reads TGTGCCAGCAGCCTAGACAGCTCTGGGGCCAACGTCCTGACTTTC.

This chain connects TRBV4-2 to TRBJ1-4; tentatively, D is TRBD1 (5 bases). Trimming cost V 4 bases and J 5 bases, with 14 bases left between them. The CDR3 is 15 residues long. Germline V lookup: CDR1 LGHNA, CDR2 YNFKEQ. The CDR3 region has the DNA TGTGCCAGCAGCCCCCCTGGGCAGGGAAATGAAAAACTGTTTTTT. This translates into CASSPPGQGNEKLFF.

This clone was seen only a few times. CDR3 DNA sequence: TGTGCCAGCAGCTTTCAATTGGGGGCCCAGCCCCAGCATTTT. Its protein is CASSFQLGAQPQHF. The V gene is TRBV5-6, the J gene TRBJ1-5, with D possibly being TRBD1 (6 bases). With 2 bases removed from V and 7 bases from J, the gap between germline ends came to 13 bases. The CDR3 loop spans 14 amino acids. Germline V gives CDR1 SGHDT, CDR2 YYEEEE.

This clone was seen a single time. The chain recombines TRBV7-9 with TRBJ1-2; 8 bases are shared with TRBD1. V gave up 5 bases and J gave up 8 bases; unmatched junction bases: 16. CDR1 and CDR2 (germline): SEHNR, FQNEAQ (reference sequence). CDR3 length equals 16 residues. CDR3 region: CASSQTGIGQGEGYTF. In DNA, the CDR3 is TGTGCCAGCAGCCAAACGGGTATAGGACAGGGCGAAGGCTACACCTTC.